What follows describes a single T cell receptor (beta chain). With the read ending 3 residues before the CDR3 end, the germline J gene is used to fill in that end. Germline assignment: CDR1 DFQATT and CDR2 SNEGSKA (reference sequence). The CDR3 sequence is 16 residues long. Trimming took off 0 bases at V and 0 bases at J, with 12 bases between the two ends. These data belong to a study of T cells in women clearing cervical HPV infection. As for the study in general: Controls gave blood once infection was undetectable; cases at lesion identification.

Libraries were prepared by immunoSEQ multiplex PCR; TCRdb keeps only in-frame clonotypes and omits some of them. The data show under 35,000 clones, and the top ten clones hold 1.6%. The V gene is TRBV20-1, the J gene TRBJ2-1, with a tentative D call TRBD1 (6 bases). The sequencing input was blood buffy coat. The sequence was collected from a woman between 18 and 75 years old with a cervical HPV16 infection that either progressed to CIN3+ or cleared (not recorded which). CDR3 protein: CSARDAQQGSYNEQFF. The part of the CDR3 DNA that was read is TGCAGTGCTAGAGATGCTCAACAGGGCTCCTACAATGAG.